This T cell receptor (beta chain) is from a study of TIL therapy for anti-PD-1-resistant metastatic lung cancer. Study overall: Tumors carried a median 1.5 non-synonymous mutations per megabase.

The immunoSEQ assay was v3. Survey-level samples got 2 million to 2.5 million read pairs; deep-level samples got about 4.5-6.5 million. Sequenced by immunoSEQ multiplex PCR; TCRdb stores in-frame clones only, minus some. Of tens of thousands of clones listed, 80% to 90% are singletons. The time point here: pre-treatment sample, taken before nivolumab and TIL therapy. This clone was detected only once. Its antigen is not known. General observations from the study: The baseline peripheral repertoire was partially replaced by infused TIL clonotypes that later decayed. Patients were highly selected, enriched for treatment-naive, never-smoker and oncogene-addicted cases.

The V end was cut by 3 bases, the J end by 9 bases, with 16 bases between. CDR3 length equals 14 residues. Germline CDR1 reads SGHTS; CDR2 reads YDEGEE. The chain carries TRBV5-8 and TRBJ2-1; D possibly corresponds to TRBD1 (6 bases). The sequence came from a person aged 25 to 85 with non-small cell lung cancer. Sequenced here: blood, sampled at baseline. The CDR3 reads CASSWETGWAEQFF. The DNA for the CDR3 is TGTGCCAGCAGCTGGGAAACAGGGTGGGCTGAGCAGTTCTTC.